This T cell receptor (beta chain) was obtained from a study of blood T cell repertoires in COVID-19. This clone was counted a single time. Some clones are missing from TCRdb's copy, which holds only in-frame ones; the method was immunoSEQ multiplex PCR. The sample has 110,000 to 150,000 clones, about four fifths seen once; the top ten hold approximately 8.4%. Germline V gene sequence: CDR1 SGHRS, CDR2 YFSETQ. This CDR3 has 16 residues. The trim removed 4 bases at V and 9 bases at J, leaving 14 bases unmatched. The specimen sequenced was PBMCs or T cells enriched from blood (not recorded which). The clonotype originates from a man aged 50 to 60 who had recovered from COVID-19. The chain employs TRBV5-1 and TRBJ1-4; 8 positions agree with TRBD1. The CDR3 DNA sequence: TGCGCCAGCAGCCTCCGACAGGGGAAGGCCAATCAAAAACTGTTTTTT. This encodes CASSLRQGKANQKLFF.